The TCR beta chain described here comes from a study of cytomegalovirus exposure and HLA in healthy donors. Broader study findings: Most TCR sequences were seen very rarely across donors, but some public TCRs occurred in many.

As concerns this clone: Its antigen is as yet unknown.

The V and J ends lost 6 bases and 2 bases respectively, with 16 bases between them. The CDR3 runs 15 residues. CDR1 is KGHSH, CDR2 LQKENI, per germline. The assay was immunoSEQ multiplex PCR, and TCRdb's table has in-frame clones only and misses some. Seen here are fewer than 400,000 clones, roughly 85% observed once, and the top ten hold approximately 0.84%. This clonotype originated in a woman aged 18-35 years in good health and CMV-seronegative. The V gene is TRBV18, the J gene TRBJ2-5, with a weak D call TRBD1 (6 bases). The sample was PBMCs. The CDR3 region is CASSLLRTAQETQYF. The DNA for the CDR3 is TGTGCCAGCTCGCTCCTAAGGACAGCGCAAGAGACCCAGTACTTC.